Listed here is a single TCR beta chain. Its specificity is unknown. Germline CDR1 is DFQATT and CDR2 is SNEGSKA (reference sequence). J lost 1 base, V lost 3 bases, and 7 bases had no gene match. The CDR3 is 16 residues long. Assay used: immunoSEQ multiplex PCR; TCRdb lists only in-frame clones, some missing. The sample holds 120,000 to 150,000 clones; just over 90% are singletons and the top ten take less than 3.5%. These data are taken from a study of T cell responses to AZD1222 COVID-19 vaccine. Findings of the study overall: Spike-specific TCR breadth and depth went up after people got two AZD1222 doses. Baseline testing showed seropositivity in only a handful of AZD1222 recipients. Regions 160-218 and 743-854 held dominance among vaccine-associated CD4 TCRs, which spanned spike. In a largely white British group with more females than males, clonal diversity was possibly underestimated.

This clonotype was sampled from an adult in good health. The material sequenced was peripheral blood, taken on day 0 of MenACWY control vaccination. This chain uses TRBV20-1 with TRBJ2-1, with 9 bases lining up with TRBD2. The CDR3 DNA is TGCAGTGCTAGTGCACCGGGACTAGCTTCCTACAATGAGCAGTTCTTC. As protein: CSASAPGLASYNEQFF.